The clone carrying this TCR beta chain was observed a single time. The ends were cut back, 6 bases at V and 10 bases at J, with 16 bases in the middle. Germline V gene lookup returns CDR1 SGHTA and CDR2 FQGNSA. The CDR3 covers 12 residues. The use of a sample-barcoded 5' primer and a J-beta primer mix characterized a second PCR of about 7 to 12 cycles. TCRdb passed the 5' RACE reads through MiXCR, listing each CDR3 protein once. The profile shows 1.5 million to 2 million distinct CDR3 sequences, around 48% of them singletons. The sample belongs to a study of blood T cells in healthy people across ages. Approximately 9.7 milliliters was the volume of peripheral blood drawn from each donor.

The TCR comes from a woman aged 40 to 50 in good health. The chain joins TRBV7-2 to TRBJ2-7, with no clear D. Sample: blood. CDR3 nucleotides: TGTGCCAGCAGTCAAGAGATGGAGTCCCAGTACTTC. This gives the protein CASSQEMESQYF.